Listed below are T cell receptor beta chains from one sample, sequenced in a study of a mutant IDH1 vaccine in newly diagnosed glioma. Measured with immunoSEQ multiplex PCR; TCRdb has only the in-frame clones, and not every one. The sample includes approximately 36,000 clones, around 78% of them seen just once. Sequenced material: PBMCs, taken from a glioma patient treated with radiotherapy, temozolomide or both. All receptors come from a middle-aged man with glioma. Some clones in this sample may be carry-over from other donors' samples. The CDR3 runs from the conserved cysteine through the conserved F or W. D genes are given only for firm matches. The listing skips clone size in some rows; elsewhere it reads once, few, many or a size class.

TRBJ1-5 | . | TRBV21-1 | . | TGTGCCAGCAGCAAAGAACGGAATAGCAATCAGCCCCAGCATTTT | CASSKERNSNQPQHF
TRBJ2-5 | . | TRBV27 | . | TGTGCCAGCAGTCCCGAGGAGGGGGGAGAGACCCAGTACTTC | CASSPEEGGETQYF
TRBJ1-2 | . | TRBV7-8 | TRBD1 | TGTGCCAGCAGCATCCGGGACAGGGATGTCGGTAGCTATGGCTACACCTTC | CASSIRDRDVGSYGYTF
TRBJ1-5 | few | TRBV2 | . | TGTGCCAGCAGCGTGGGGCGGGGGAGCAATCAGCCCCAGCATTTT | CASSVGRGSNQPQHF
TRBJ2-7 | . | TRBV10-3 | TRBD2 | TGTGCCATCAGTGATTTAGCGGGGAGTGACTACGAGCAGTACTTC | CAISDLAGSDYEQYF
TRBJ2-7 | . | TRBV15 | . | TGTGCCACCAGCAGAGGGGTGGGACTGGGGTCCTACGAGCAGTACTTC | CATSRGVGLGSYEQYF
TRBJ1-5 | few | TRBV6-1 | TRBD1 | TGTGCCAGCCGAGGGGGCAGGGCCTTAGATCAGCCCCAGCATTTT | CASRGGRALDQPQHF
TRBJ1-3 | . | TRBV12-5 | . | TGTGCTAGTGGGGAGGTTTCCGGAAACACCATATATTTT | CASGEVSGNTIYF
TRBJ1-5 | few | TRBV18 | . | TGTGCCAGCTCACCGTTAGGGAGAGATCAGCCCCAGCATTTT | CASSPLGRDQPQHF
TRBJ2-7 | . | TRBV18 | TRBD2 | TGTGCCAGCTCACCACCAGGGGACTACTACGAGCAGTACTTC | CASSPPGDYYEQYF
TRBJ1-1 | . | TRBV6-5 | . | TGTGCCAGCTGGGGGGGTAAGACTGAAGCTTTCTTT | CASWGGKTEAFF
TRBJ2-4 | . | TRBV7-2 | TRBD2 | TGTGCCAGCAGCTTGGGGGGGACCGCCAAAAACATTCAGTACTTC | CASSLGGTAKNIQYF
TRBJ2-7 | once | TRBV9 | . | TGTGCCAGCAGCCTCGTCCAGGGAGGCGAGCAGTACTTC | CASSLVQGGEQYF
TRBJ2-5 | . | TRBV9 | . | TGTGCCAGCAGCGTTCTTGGGGAAGAGACCCAGTACTTC | CASSVLGEETQYF
TRBJ1-5 | once | TRBV4-1 | TRBD1 | TGCGCCAGCAGCCTCTCATTTACAGGGGAATTCAATCAGCCCCAGCATTTT | CASSLSFTGEFNQPQHF
TRBJ2-3 | . | TRBV5-1 | . | TGCGCCAGCAGCCTTGACAGTCCCGGCACAGATACGCAGTATTTT | CASSLDSPGTDTQYF
TRBJ2-7 | . | TRBV7-2 | TRBD1 | TGTGCCAGCAGCCCCCGCAGGGGGCCTAACTACGAGCAGTACTTC | CASSPRRGPNYEQYF
TRBJ1-2 | . | TRBV6-5 | . | TGTGCCAGCAGGAACCCCGGGGCTGGGCGAGGCTACACCTTC | CASRNPGAGRGYTF
TRBJ2-7 | . | TRBV4-1 | . | TGCGCCAGCAGCTACCGGGACACTTCAGGGGGGGAGCAGTACTTC | CASSYRDTSGGEQYF
TRBJ1-2 | . | TRBV5-6 | TRBD1 | TGTGCCAGCAGCTTGGGGACAGGGGGGGATGGCTACACCTTC | CASSLGTGGDGYTF
TRBJ1-1 | few | TRBV11-2 | TRBD1 | TGTGCCAGCAGCCGATGGACAGGGGGGACTGAAGCTTTCTTT | CASSRWTGGTEAFF
TRBJ2-7 | . | TRBV2 | TRBD2 | TGTGCCAGCAGTGAAGGTGGGACTAGCGGGGGCACATACGAGCAGTACTTC | CASSEGGTSGGTYEQYF
TRBJ1-6 | . | TRBV6-5 | . | TGTGCCAGCAGCATTACAGGGTATAATTCACCCCTCCACTTT | CASSITGYNSPLHF
TRBJ1-6 | . | TRBV18 | . | TGTGCCAGCTCACTGAGTCAGAATAATTCACCCCTCCACTTT | CASSLSQNNSPLHF
TRBJ2-2 | . | TRBV9 | . | TGTGCCAGCAGCGTAGTTTCTGGATCGAACACCGGGGAGCTGTTTTTT | CASSVVSGSNTGELFF
TRBJ1-1 | . | TRBV7-2 | TRBD1 | TGTGCCAGCAGTTCACAGGGGGGCACTGAAGCTTTCTTT | CASSSQGGTEAFF
TRBJ2-5 | . | TRBV5-1 | TRBD2 | TGCGCCAGCAGCTCTCATAGCGGGGCGGCGGAGACCCAGTACTTC | CASSSHSGAAETQYF
TRBJ2-1 | . | TRBV5-4 | TRBD2 | TGTGCCAGCACCACGGGAGGGGCGATTTACAATGAGCAGTTCTTC | CASTTGGAIYNEQFF
TRBJ1-6 | . | TRBV5-5 | . | TGTGCCAGCAGCGACACAGCCGGCGCCGGTAGTTCACCCCTCCACTTT | CASSDTAGAGSSPLHF
TRBJ1-5 | . | TRBV15 | . | TGTGCCACCAGCAGCCCTGAGGAGCCCCAGCATTTT | CATSSPEEPQHF
TRBJ1-3 | . | TRBV5-4 | . | TGTGCCAGCAGCTTGGATGCCGACGGAAACACCATATATTTT | CASSLDADGNTIYF
TRBJ2-1 | . | TRBV9 | TRBD1 | TGTGCCAGCAGCGGCCATGGACAGGGGGAGCAGTTCTTC | CASSGHGQGEQFF
TRBJ2-5 | once | TRBV7-2 | TRBD2 | TGTGCCAGCAGCTTAGATGCTAGCGGGGGGGCCCAAGAGACCCAGTACTTC | CASSLDASGGAQETQYF
TRBJ1-1 | once | TRBV7-9 | . | TGTGCCAGCAGCTTCGGGGGAGGAGCCACTGAAGCTTTCTTT | CASSFGGGATEAFF
TRBJ1-5 | . | TRBV6-4 | . | TGTGCCAGCAGTGCCGCCTTGAGCCGGGAGGATAGCAATCAGCCCCAGCATTTT | CASSAALSREDSNQPQHF
TRBJ1-2 | . | TRBV5-1 | TRBD1 | TGCGCCAGCAGTATCCCGACAGGGGAACTTGGCTACACCTTC | CASSIPTGELGYTF
TRBJ2-5 | . | TRBV4-3 | TRBD2 | TGCGCCAGCAGCCAAGAGATTAGCGGGGTAAATCAAGAGACCCAGTACTTC | CASSQEISGVNQETQYF
TRBJ1-2 | . | TRBV5-1 | . | TGCGCCAGCAGCTTACCGGGGGTCAACTATGGCTACACCTTC | CASSLPGVNYGYTF
TRBJ1-1 | . | TRBV7-6 | . | TGTGCCAGCAGCTTAGGGGCAGGGCTGAACACTGAAGCTTTCTTT | CASSLGAGLNTEAFF
TRBJ1-1 | . | TRBV15 | . | TGTGCCACCAGCCCCTTGTCCACTGAAGCTTTCTTT | CATSPLSTEAFF
TRBJ1-1 | . | TRBV25-1 | . | TGTGCCAGCAGTGGGGACACACAGGATTCGAACACTGAAGCTTTCTTT | CASSGDTQDSNTEAFF
TRBJ2-2 | . | TRBV30 | . | TGTGCCTGGACAGTCCCCCGCGCGTTACCCGGGGAGCTGTTTTTT | CAWTVPRALPGELFF
TRBJ1-1 | . | TRBV7-2 | . | TGTGCCAGCAGCCCGCGGCGGAACACTGAAGCTTTCTTT | CASSPRRNTEAFF
TRBJ1-1 | few | TRBV18 | . | TGTGCCAGCTCACCAGGGGCCCTTGCTGAAGCTTTCTTT | CASSPGALAEAFF
TRBJ1-1 | . | TRBV5-1 | . | TGCGCCAGCAGCCGGACGGAGAAGGGGCGCACTGAAGCTTTCTTT | CASSRTEKGRTEAFF
TRBJ2-3 | . | TRBV9 | . | TGTGCCAGCAGCTCACCCGGCAGGGGGGGCGGCACAGATACGCAGTATTTT | CASSSPGRGGGTDTQYF
TRBJ1-2 | few | TRBV4-2 | TRBD1 | TGTGCCAGCAGCCAAAGGACAGGAGATATTTATGGCTACACCTTC | CASSQRTGDIYGYTF